This T cell receptor (beta chain) was sequenced during a study of T cells in Graves' hyperthyroidism and ophthalmopathy. Notes on the study in general: Blood held most thyroid clonotypes expanded above 0.001 frequency.

TCR beta CDR3 region amplification was performed from RNA transcripts. First-round RT-PCR with HTBI primers amplified the TCR CDR3 region. MiXCR, run by TCRdb on the multiplex PCR reads, gives a single entry per CDR3 protein. The sample carries some 300,000 distinct CDR3 sequences, about 14% recorded once. Remarks on this clonotype: The antigen is not known. Possible read error: a much larger clone is one base away.

The CDR3 is 14 residues long. Germline CDR1 SNHLY, CDR2 FYNNEI. This chain links TRBV2 with TRBJ2-5, with D perhaps assigned TRBD1 or TRBD2 (6 bases each). The clonotype was recovered from a woman aged 25 to 39 with Graves' hyperthyroidism that later progressed to Graves' ophthalmopathy. The source material was blood. The CDR3 DNA reads as TGTGCCAGCAGCCCCGGAGGGGGTGCGGAGACCCAGTGCTTC. As protein: CASSPGGGAETQCF.